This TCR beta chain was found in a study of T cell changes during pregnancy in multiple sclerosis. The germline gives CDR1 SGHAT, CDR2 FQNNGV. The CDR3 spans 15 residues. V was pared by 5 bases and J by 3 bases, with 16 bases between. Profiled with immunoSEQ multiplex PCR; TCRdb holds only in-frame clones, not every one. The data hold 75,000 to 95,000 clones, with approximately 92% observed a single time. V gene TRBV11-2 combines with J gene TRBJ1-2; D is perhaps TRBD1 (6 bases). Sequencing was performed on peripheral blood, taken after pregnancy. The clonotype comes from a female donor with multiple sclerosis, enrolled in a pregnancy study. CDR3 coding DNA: TGTGCCAGCAGCAACAGGGCAGCGGGGGACTATGGCTACACCTTC. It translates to CASSNRAAGDYGYTF. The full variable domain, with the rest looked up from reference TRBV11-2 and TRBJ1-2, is EAGVAQSPRYKIIEKRQSVAFWCNPISGHATLYWYQQILGQGPKLLIQFQNNGVVDDSQLPKDRFSAERLKGVDSTLKIQPAKLEDSAVYLCASSNRAAGDYGYTFGSGTRLTVV.